This T cell receptor beta chain comes out of a study of T cells in Graves' hyperthyroidism and ophthalmopathy. Cells are PBMCs isolated from about 10 ml of fresh blood. Germline CDR1 is SGHRS and CDR2 is YFSETQ. V trimming: 4 bases; J trimming: 1 base; junction bases outside the gene matches: 7. The CDR3 is 18 amino acids. Researchers amplified the TCR beta CDR3 regions from RNA transcripts. Using the HTBI primer set, a first-round RT-PCR was run on the TCR CDR3. A single record per CDR3 protein comes from TCRdb applying MiXCR to the multiplex PCR reads. The sample has roughly 500,000 distinct CDR3 sequences, 14% seen once.

The V gene is TRBV5-1, the J gene TRBJ2-6, with 11 bases identical to TRBD2. The material sequenced was blood. This sequence was found in a woman aged 25 to 45 with Graves' hyperthyroidism that later progressed to Graves' ophthalmopathy. The CDR3 DNA reads as TGCGCCAGCAGCCTAAGACTAGCGGGAAAGTCTGGGGCCAACGTCCTGACTTTC. It yields the protein CASSLRLAGKSGANVLTF. Based on the CDR3 plus reference TRBV5-1 and TRBJ2-6, the full variable domain is KAGVTQTPRYLIKTRGQQVTLSCSPISGHRSVSWYQQTPGQGLQFLFEYFSETQRNKGNFPGRFSGRQFSNSRSEMNVSTLELGDSALYLCASSLRLAGKSGANVLTFGAGSRLTVL.